A few counts support the clone carrying this T cell receptor beta chain. Its antigen is still unknown. Germline assignment: CDR1 MNHNS and CDR2 SASEGT. CDR3 length: 14 residues. The V gene end was trimmed by 2 bases and the J gene end by 6 bases; junction bases not matched to a gene: 5. In TCRdb, the 5' RACE reads were re-called with MiXCR into one record per CDR3 protein. The table records 1.5 million to 2 million distinct CDR3 sequences, 25% to 35% of them present only once. The sample comes from a study of identical twins. Findings and caveats of the study: A cross-sectional statistical analysis, not follow-up of the same donors, supported the conclusions.

Sequencing input: cord blood. This sequence originates from a newborn girl in good health. The genes are TRBV6-1 and TRBJ1-2; 8 bases are a match to TRBD1. The CDR3, as DNA: TGTGCCAGCAGTGAAACAGGGGGAGACGATGGCTACACCTTC. It codes for CASSETGGDDGYTF.